This T cell receptor beta chain emerged from a study of blood T cell repertoires in COVID-19. Study at large: Both acute and convalescent COVID-19 samples were obtained from the United States, Italy and Spain.

Original data processing: Amplification from reference gene primers served as the basis for estimated nucleated cell counts. The protocol was immunoSEQ multiplex PCR, while the TCRdb copy is restricted to in-frame clones and leaves out a portion. V, J and clone size derive from that table, while D and trimming were established from the DNA sequence. The sample shows more than 85,000 clones, about 76% of them seen only once. Sequenced material: peripheral blood. This receptor was taken from a man at least 80 years old with acute or convalescent COVID-19.

The CDR3 region is CASSQGVLITDTQYF. The DNA for the CDR3 is TGCGCCAGCAGCCAAGGCGTGCTGATCACAGATACGCAGTATTTT. The rearrangement links TRBV4-1 to TRBJ2-3; D not certain. The V and J ends lost 1 base and 2 bases respectively, with 10 bases between them. This CDR3 comprises 15 residues. Germline values: CDR1 MGHRA, CDR2 YSYEKL.